The rows below give T cell receptor beta chains drawn from one sample of a study of CD8+ T cells in alopecia areata. Method: immunoSEQ multiplex PCR; TCRdb's copy keeps in-frame clones and lacks some. This sample has 110,000 to 150,000 clones, with about 56% found just once. The sample was CD8+ T cells sorted from blood, taken at week 4, from a patient treated with tofacitinib. All receptors come from a human donor with alopecia areata. Each CDR3 is given with its conserved first and last residue. Fields, in order: CDR3 DNA, CDR3 protein, D gene, J gene, V gene, clone size. D genes are given only for firm matches. Only part of the rows carry a size: once, few, many, or a class if the clone is expanded.

TGTGCCACCAGCCTTCAAGGGAGGGGCGCGGACTATGGCTACACCTTC	CATSLQGRGADYGYTF	.	TRBJ1-2	TRBV15	.
TGTGCCAGTAGCCCGGACCCCGAGGGCTACACCTTC	CASSPDPEGYTF	.	TRBJ1-2	TRBV19	.
TGTGCCAGCAGCATACCACGCAGCCACCCGAACACCGGGGAGCTGTTTTTT	CASSIPRSHPNTGELFF	.	TRBJ2-2	TRBV7-9	.
TGTGCCACAACGGGGACAGGGGAGGTGGAGACCCAGTACTTC	CATTGTGEVETQYF	TRBD1	TRBJ2-5	TRBV6-6	.
TGTGCCAGCAGTGAACCCGGACAAGAGACAGGGAATGGCTACACCTTC	CASSEPGQETGNGYTF	TRBD1	TRBJ1-2	TRBV6-1	.
TGTGCCAGCAGCTTAGACCTAAAAAGGGATGGCTACACCTTC	CASSLDLKRDGYTF	.	TRBJ1-2	TRBV13	.
TGTGCCAGCAGCTTGTGGCAAGACCAAGAGACCCAGTACTTC	CASSLWQDQETQYF	.	TRBJ2-5	TRBV7-6	.
TGTGCCACCTCGGGCAGGCCGTCCTACGAGCAGTACTTC	CATSGRPSYEQYF	.	TRBJ2-7	TRBV10-3	.
TGTGCCAGTAGCGGGGCATACTACGAGCAGTACTTC	CASSGAYYEQYF	TRBD2	TRBJ2-7	TRBV5-6	.
TGCAGCGTTGATCTACAGAGTTCCCAAGAGACCCAGTACTTC	CSVDLQSSQETQYF	.	TRBJ2-5	TRBV29-1	.
TGTGCCAGCAGCGTCGGCGGGGCCAAGTCCAATGAGCAGTTCTTC	CASSVGGAKSNEQFF	.	TRBJ2-1	TRBV9	.
TGTGCCAGCTCACCGGACACCGGGGAGCTGTTTTTT	CASSPDTGELFF	.	TRBJ2-2	TRBV30	.
TGTGCCAGCAGGGGAGGCAACATGAACACTGAAGCTTTCTTT	CASRGGNMNTEAFF	.	TRBJ1-1	TRBV6-5	.
TGTGCCAGCAGCTCGACTAGCGGGGGCCCCTACGAGCAGTACTTC	CASSSTSGGPYEQYF	TRBD2	TRBJ2-7	TRBV6-5	.
TGTGCCAGCAGCTTGGGACAGGGGGCCTCCTACGAGCAGTACTTC	CASSLGQGASYEQYF	TRBD1	TRBJ2-7	TRBV13	.
TGCAGCGCCACCGGAGTTTACTCCTACGAGCAGTACTTC	CSATGVYSYEQYF	.	TRBJ2-7	TRBV29-1	.
TGTGCCAGCAGTACTCCATCGACAGGGGGATACAATTCACCCCTCCACTTT	CASSTPSTGGYNSPLHF	TRBD1	TRBJ1-6	TRBV2	.
TGTGCCAGCAGCTACGGACGGGTGAACACTGAAGCTTTCTTT	CASSYGRVNTEAFF	.	TRBJ1-1	TRBV6-5	.
TGTGCCATCTCCAACCAGAGCAATCAGCCCCAGCATTTT	CAISNQSNQPQHF	.	TRBJ1-5	TRBV10-3	.
TGTGCCAGCAGCTTCGGGACAGCCTACGAGCAGTACTTC	CASSFGTAYEQYF	TRBD1	TRBJ2-7	TRBV11-2	.
TGTGCCAGCAGCCAAGGGGTCACCGGGGAGCTGTTTTTT	CASSQGVTGELFF	.	TRBJ2-2	TRBV14	few
TGTGCCACCAGCAGAGCGGGAGATTCCTACGAGCAGTACTTC	CATSRAGDSYEQYF	.	TRBJ2-7	TRBV15	few
TGCAGCGTTGATCTCGAGACAGGGGTAAACGAGCAGTACTTC	CSVDLETGVNEQYF	TRBD1	TRBJ2-7	TRBV29-1	.
TGTGCCAGCGCTCCCCGCGGGTACGATGGCTACACCTTC	CASAPRGYDGYTF	.	TRBJ1-2	TRBV27	.
TGCGCCAGCAGCCACGCGGACCTTACCTGGGGCGCCTACGAGCAGTACTTC	CASSHADLTWGAYEQYF	.	TRBJ2-7	TRBV5-1	.
TGTGCCAGCAGCTTAGGAACGGAGGTGCAGTTCTTC	CASSLGTEVQFF	.	TRBJ2-1	TRBV7-8	few
TGCAGCGTTGAGGGGGCGAGAACCTACGAGCAGTACTTC	CSVEGARTYEQYF	.	TRBJ2-7	TRBV29-1	few